This TCR beta chain is from a study of CD8+CD57+ T cells in acquired aplastic anemia. With 3 bases clipped from V and 7 bases from J, the junction kept 6 bases outside the gene matches. The CDR3 has 14 amino acids. Germline CDR1 and CDR2: SGHRS and YFSETQ. Patients sequenced had flow cytometry evidence of CD8+CD57+ cell expansion. Blood samples were obtained from patients who had received no prior therapy. CDR3 and TCR beta VDJ profiling relied on genomic DNA as the template. TCRdb redid the calling of the reads with MiXCR, one entry per CDR3 protein. The table shows about 98,000 distinct CDR3 sequences, with around 68% occurring only once.

Sequencing used sorted CD4+, CD8+, or CD8+CD57+ T cells (not recorded which) from PBMCs. This receptor was identified in a human donor with aplastic anemia. The chain combines TRBV5-1 with TRBJ2-7, with 11 bases identical to TRBD2. This chain's CDR3 is CASSSRTSGSEQYF. The CDR3 DNA reads TGCGCCAGCAGCTCCCGGACTAGCGGGTCTGAGCAGTACTTC.